The next 32 T cell receptor beta chains were all read from a single sample in a study of blood T cell repertoires in COVID-19. The method was immunoSEQ multiplex PCR; TCRdb's version includes in-frame clones alone and lacks a portion of them. Of fewer than 450,000 clones listed, about 90% are singletons. The source material was peripheral blood. These receptors were collected from a woman between 70 and 85 years old with COVID-19, enrolled during active disease.

The chain links TRBV19 to TRBJ2-1, with D possibly TRBD1 on 5 matching bases. The CDR3 covers 14 residues. The germline V and J ends were trimmed by 5 bases and 5 bases, with 13 bases remaining between them. Germline V gene lookup returns CDR1 LNHDA and CDR2 SQIVND (reference sequence). CDR3 residues: CASSFRTRDNEQFF. The CDR3 region has the DNA TGTGCCAGTAGTTTCCGGACACGCGACAATGAGCAGTTCTTC.

This clone appeared a few times. CDR3 sequence reads: CAGTGRNTEAFF. As DNA, the CDR3 is TGTGCCGGGACAGGGAGAAACACTGAAGCTTTCTTT. This chain links TRBV2 with TRBJ1-1; 9 bases are shared with TRBD1. Trimming took 11 bases from V and 2 from J; bases not matched to a gene: 3. Germline V gives CDR1 SNHLY, CDR2 FYNNEI. CDR3 length: 12 amino acids.

This clone showed up just a few times. This rearrangement joins TRBV5-1 to TRBJ1-4; no definite D call. CDR1 is SGHRS and CDR2 is YFSETQ in the germline V gene. V gave up 0 bases and J gave up 7 bases, with 7 bases separating them. The CDR3 spans 13 residues. CDR3 bases: TGCGCCAGCAGCTTGGAAACAAGTGAAAAACTGTTTTTT. As protein: CASSLETSEKLFF.

The chain has TRBV13 and TRBJ2-5, with D possibly TRBD2 on 7 matching bases. Trimming shortened V by 3 bases and J by 4 bases, and 18 bases separated the two germline ends. Germline CDR1 reads PRHDT; CDR2 reads FYEKMQ (reference sequence). CDR3 length equals 16 residues. In DNA form, the CDR3 reads TGTGCCAGCAGCTTCGGCGGGGGCGATGGGCGAGAGACCCAGTACTTC. This gives the protein CASSFGGGDGRETQYF.

Points on this clone: Distinct nucleotide sequences in the sample also encode this CDR3. The rearrangement uses TRBV9 and TRBJ2-3, with D unclear. Germline CDR1 and CDR2: SGDLS and YYNGEE. V lost 1 base to trimming and J lost 1 base, with 7 bases between them. This CDR3 comprises 14 residues. In nucleotides, the CDR3 is TGTGCCAGCAGCGTAAATGGAGGCACAGATACGCAGTATTTT. It codes for CASSVNGGTDTQYF.

This clone has only one observation. The chain links TRBV7-2 to TRBJ1-6, with a tentative D call TRBD1 (5 bases). Germline loops: CDR1 SGHTA, CDR2 FQGNSA. V dropped 4 bases and J dropped 14 bases, with 18 bases sitting between them. This CDR3 has 14 residues. This chain's CDR3 is CASSYLQGERTLHF. The CDR3 DNA reads TGTGCCAGCAGCTACCTTCAAGGGGAAAGGACCCTCCACTTT.

The chain employs TRBV5-1 and TRBJ1-1; no firm D call. The germline V and J ends were trimmed by 4 bases and 0 bases, with 13 bases remaining between them. CDR3 length: 15 amino acids. The germline V gene encodes CDR1 SGHRS and CDR2 YFSETQ. CDR3 region: CASSTRHFMNTEAFF. DNA of the CDR3: TGCGCCAGCAGCACTCGACACTTTATGAACACTGAAGCTTTCTTT.

The chain combines TRBV11-2 with TRBJ2-3; D remains ambiguous. Germline lookup yields CDR1 SGHAT and CDR2 FQNNGV. V gave up 0 bases and J gave up 2 bases, with 9 bases separating them. This CDR3 comprises 15 residues. CDR3 nucleotide sequence: TGTGCCAGCAGCTTAGATTTAGCTACCACAGATACGCAGTATTTT. Translated, it gives CASSLDLATTDTQYF.

V usage is TRBV27 and J usage is TRBJ2-1; possible D gene TRBD2, 6 bases. Germline CDR1 and CDR2: MNHEY and SMNVEV (reference sequence). V lost 10 bases to trimming and J lost 3 bases, with 22 bases between them. This CDR3 region has 16 residues. The CDR3 loop reads CATYGLRRGIYNEQFF. The CDR3 DNA is TGTGCCACTTACGGACTAAGGCGGGGAATCTACAATGAGCAGTTCTTC.

In this sample, this clone turned up a few times. The J gene is TRBJ2-7, the V gene TRBV7-2; 10 bases line up with TRBD2. The CDR3 contains 16 residues. The germline V gene encodes CDR1 SGHTA and CDR2 FQGNSA. The trim removed 5 bases at V and 3 bases at J, leaving 10 bases unmatched. DNA of the CDR3: TGTGCCAGCAGCCCCGGTCTAGCGGGGGTGGTCTACGAGCAGTACTTC. Its protein product is CASSPGLAGVVYEQYF.

The chain employs TRBV5-1 and TRBJ2-1; D possibly corresponds to TRBD2 (6 bases). V lost 3 bases and J 5 bases, leaving 12 bases between the germline ends. The germline gives CDR1 SGHRS, CDR2 YFSETQ. CDR3 length equals 14 residues. The CDR3 DNA is TGCGCCAGCAGCTGGGAGGATTACAACAATGAGCAGTTCTTC. Translation gives CASSWEDYNNEQFF.

The rearrangement links TRBV10-3 to TRBJ1-4, with 9 bases identical to TRBD1. The CDR3 runs to 16 residues. J gave up 8 bases and V 6 bases, and 13 bases lay outside the gene matches. The germline V gene has CDR1 ENHRY and CDR2 SYGVKD. The CDR3 coding sequence is TGTGCCATCAGCGCAACGGGACAGGGCCTTTCAGAAAAACTGTTTTTT. Amino acids: CAISATGQGLSEKLFF.

The rearrangement joins TRBV5-5 to TRBJ1-1, with 7 bases fitting TRBD1. V was clipped by 3 bases and J by 3 bases; unmatched bases: 5. Germline CDR1 is SGHKS and CDR2 is YYEKEE (reference sequence). The CDR3 is 14 residues long. The CDR3 DNA is TGTGCCAGCAGCTCCTTGGACAGGTACACTGAAGCTTTCTTT. Its protein is CASSSLDRYTEAFF.

CDR3 sequence (DNA): TGTGCCAGCAGCTTGACAGGGGGCGTAGGGAGTGGCTACACCTTC. This codes for CASSLTGGVGSGYTF. The chain carries TRBV7-9 and TRBJ1-2; 10 nucleotides match TRBD1. Trimming removed 3 bases from V and 7 bases from J; junction bases left unmatched: 8. This CDR3 comprises 15 residues. CDR1 SEHNR and CDR2 FQNEAQ come from the germline V gene (reference sequence).

This chain connects TRBV29-1 to TRBJ1-1, with D possibly TRBD1 on 5 matching bases. This CDR3 region has 12 residues. Germline CDR1 and CDR2: SQVTM and ANQGSEA. V was clipped by 4 bases and J by 4 bases, with 10 bases between them. The CDR3 loop reads CSVVPGGTEAFF. The DNA for the CDR3 is TGCAGCGTTGTACCCGGGGGCACTGAAGCTTTCTTT.

For this clone: The same CDR3 arises from other DNA sequences in this sample as well. This chain uses TRBV28 with TRBJ2-7, with TRBD1 matching over 8 bases. CDR1 and CDR2 (germline): MDHEN, SYDVKM. This CDR3 has 15 amino acids. The V gene end was trimmed by 2 bases and the J gene end by 0 bases; junction bases not matched to a gene: 3. The CDR3 DNA reads as TGTGCCAGCAGTTTACGGACAGGGTTCTCCTACGAGCAGTACTTC. As protein: CASSLRTGFSYEQYF.

The chain uses TRBV5-1 and TRBJ1-3; possible D gene TRBD1, 5 bases. The V end lost 4 bases, the J end lost 0 bases, and 11 bases lay between the germline ends. Germline CDR1 and CDR2: SGHRS and YFSETQ. The CDR3 totals 15 residues. Written as DNA, the CDR3 is TGCGCCAGCAGCATTTCAGGGCTCTCTGGAAACACCATATATTTT. Its protein product is CASSISGLSGNTIYF.

The chain links TRBV19 to TRBJ2-1; 11 bases match TRBD2. J was trimmed by 4 bases and V by 3 bases; bases with no gene match: 5. The CDR3 is made up of 16 amino acids. CDR1 is LNHDA, CDR2 SQIVND, per germline (reference sequence). The CDR3 spells CASSILAGGLYNEQFF. The CDR3 DNA sequence: TGTGCCAGTAGTATTCTAGCGGGGGGCTTATACAATGAGCAGTTCTTC.

This clone appeared a single time. The chain has TRBV4-2 and TRBJ1-2, with D unclear. Trimming cost V 0 bases and J 6 bases, with 17 bases left between them. The CDR3 contains 16 residues. CDR1 and CDR2 from the germline V gene are LGHNA and YNFKEQ. The CDR3 region has the DNA TGTGCCAGCAGCCAAGAGTATGTGAGGGATACTGATGGCTACACCTTC. Residues: CASSQEYVRDTDGYTF.

The V and J genes are TRBV29-1 and TRBJ1-2; 7 positions agree with TRBD1. This CDR3 has 12 residues. The V gene's germline CDR1 is SQVTM and CDR2 ANQGSEA. V lost 1 base, J lost 7 bases, and 3 bases stayed unmatched. DNA of the CDR3: TGCAGCGTTGAAGCTGACAGGGCTGGCTACACCTTC. Its translation: CSVEADRAGYTF.

V usage is TRBV18 and J usage is TRBJ2-7; D gene uncertain. CDR3 length: 13 amino acids. Looked up from germline, CDR1 is KGHSH and CDR2 is LQKENI. The ends were cut back, 2 bases at V and 2 bases at J, with 7 bases in the middle. The CDR3 DNA sequence: TGTGCCAGCTCACCAGAGTCCGCCTACGAGCAGTACTTC. Amino acid sequence: CASSPESAYEQYF.

The V and J genes are TRBV5-1 and TRBJ1-2, with TRBD1 identical over 10 bases. Losses at the gene ends were 0 bases for V and 4 bases for J; bases not matched to a gene: 15. CDR1 SGHRS and CDR2 YFSETQ come from the germline V gene. The CDR3 spans 19 residues. Here the CDR3 DNA reads TGCGCCAGCAGCTTGGGGGCGACGGGACAGGGGAGGACTCTCTATGGCTACACCTTC. This gives the protein CASSLGATGQGRTLYGYTF.

In its sample, this clone was seen once. The chain uses TRBV3-1 (or the pseudogene TRBV3-2) and TRBJ1-5; D is perhaps TRBD1 (6 bases). The CDR3 is 14 amino acids. CDR1 is LGHDT, CDR2 YNNKEL, per germline (reference sequence). V lost 1 base to trimming and J lost 7 bases, with 11 bases between them. CDR3 loop: CASSQAGAGQPQHF. The CDR3 DNA is TGTGCCAGCAGCCAAGCAGGGGCAGGCCAGCCCCAGCATTTT.

J is TRBJ2-3 and V is TRBV6-2 or TRBV6-3; 7 positions match TRBD2. Germline-derived CDR1 and CDR2 are MNHEY and SVGEGT. V lost 6 bases, J lost 7 bases, and 10 bases stayed unmatched. This CDR3 contains 14 residues. This CDR3 reads CASSSGTIDYTQYF. The CDR3 DNA reads as TGTGCCAGCAGCTCCGGGACTATTGATTATACGCAGTATTTT.

The chain has TRBV7-2 and TRBJ1-2; D is unresolved. Trimming left V 1 base short and J 2 bases short, with 5 bases between. CDR3 size: 13 residues. Germline assignment: CDR1 SGHTA and CDR2 FQGNSA. DNA for the CDR3: TGTGCCAGCAGCTTAGACGCGAACTATGGCTACACCTTC. It is translated as CASSLDANYGYTF.

The chain uses TRBV6-2 or TRBV6-3 and TRBJ1-1; 9 bases map to TRBD1. With 4 bases clipped from V and 4 bases from J, the junction kept 4 bases outside the gene matches. This CDR3 contains 14 residues. In germline, CDR1 is MNHEY, CDR2 SVGEGT. The CDR3 sequence is CASSFDRGGTEAFF. CDR3 in DNA: TGTGCCAGCAGTTTTGACAGGGGGGGCACTGAAGCTTTCTTT.

This sequence joins TRBV19 and TRBJ2-1; TRBD1 matches at 8 bases. CDR1 and CDR2 (germline): LNHDA, SQIVND (reference sequence). J gave up 0 bases and V 5 bases, and 6 bases lay outside the gene matches. The CDR3 consists of 16 residues. Here the CDR3 DNA reads TGTGCCAGTAGTTCCACAGGGGGTGGCTCCTACAATGAGCAGTTCTTC. Translating gives CASSSTGGGSYNEQFF. The full variable domain, with the rest looked up from reference TRBV19 and TRBJ2-1, is DGGITQSPKYLFRKEGQNVTLSCEQNLNHDAMYWYRQDPGQGLRLIYYSQIVNDFQKGDIAEGYSVSREKKESFPLTVTSAQKNPTAFYLCASSSTGGGSYNEQFFGPGTRLTVL.

V is TRBV27 and J is TRBJ1-1; no reliable D call. CDR3 size: 11 residues. CDR1 is MNHEY, CDR2 SMNVEV, per germline (reference sequence). V lost 6 bases and J lost 12, with 14 bases in between. This chain's CDR3 is CASRGGTLPFF. The DNA of the CDR3 is TGTGCCAGCAGAGGAGGAACGTTGCCTTTCTTT.

The chain uses TRBV2 and TRBJ1-1; D is undetermined. Germline V lookup: CDR1 SNHLY, CDR2 FYNNEI. The CDR3 sequence is 16 residues long. Deletions cut 0 bases from V and 7 bases from J, with 18 bases between. The CDR3 protein is CASSEAEVGGSGEAFF. The CDR3 nucleotides read TGTGCCAGCAGTGAAGCCGAGGTGGGAGGATCGGGTGAAGCTTTCTTT.

The V call is TRBV5-1, the J call TRBJ2-7, with D perhaps matching TRBD2 (5 bases). CDR3 length equals 14 residues. The germline V and J ends were trimmed by 4 bases and 5 bases, with 16 bases remaining between them. CDR1 is SGHRS and CDR2 is YFSETQ in the germline V gene. The CDR3 loop reads CASSADTREHEQYF. The CDR3 DNA is TGCGCCAGCAGCGCCGACACGAGGGAACACGAGCAGTACTTC. The full variable domain, its missing parts supplied by reference TRBV5-1 and TRBJ2-7, is KAGVTQTPRYLIKTRGQQVTLSCSPISGHRSVSWYQQTPGQGLQFLFEYFSETQRNKGNFPGRFSGRQFSNSRSEMNVSTLELGDSALYLCASSADTREHEQYFGPGTRLTVT.

This clone was recorded a few times. In nucleotides, the CDR3 is TGTGCCAGCAGCGTGACAGGGGTCGAGCAGTACTTC. Residues: CASSVTGVEQYF. V and J are TRBV12-3 or TRBV12-4 and TRBJ2-7, with 8 bases aligning to TRBD1. The CDR3 sequence is 12 residues long. Trimming removed 6 bases from V and 6 bases from J; junction bases left unmatched: 4.

J is TRBJ1-1 and V is TRBV29-1, with no clear D. V was shortened by 4 bases and J by 6 bases, with 18 bases between the two germline ends. The CDR3 has 14 amino acids. The germline V gene has CDR1 SQVTM and CDR2 ANQGSEA. In DNA form, the CDR3 reads TGCAGCGTTGTACCCTCGGGTTGGTATCCTGAAGCTTTCTTT. This translates into CSVVPSGWYPEAFF.